This TCR beta chain is drawn from a study of early T cells in non-severe SARS-CoV-2 infection. TCRdb itself ran the 5' RACE reads through MiXCR, one entry per CDR3 protein. The repertoire holds under 85,000 distinct CDR3 sequences, with approximately 12% as singletons. This clonotype was seen a few times. Germline V CDR1 and CDR2: PRHDT, FYEKMQ (reference sequence). Losses at the gene ends were 4 bases for V and 2 bases for J; bases not matched to a gene: 4. The CDR3 runs 16 residues. The V gene is TRBV13, the J gene TRBJ2-7; 14 nucleotides match TRBD2. Source: whole blood, taken at baseline. The clonotype was recovered from an adult who was a healthcare worker with PCR-confirmed SARS-CoV-2 infection or an uninfected control (not recorded which). The donor label of this sample is uncertain. CDR3 amino acids: CASSSWTSGRPYEQYF. DNA of the CDR3: TGTGCCAGCAGCTCCTGGACTAGCGGGAGGCCCTACGAGCAGTACTTC.